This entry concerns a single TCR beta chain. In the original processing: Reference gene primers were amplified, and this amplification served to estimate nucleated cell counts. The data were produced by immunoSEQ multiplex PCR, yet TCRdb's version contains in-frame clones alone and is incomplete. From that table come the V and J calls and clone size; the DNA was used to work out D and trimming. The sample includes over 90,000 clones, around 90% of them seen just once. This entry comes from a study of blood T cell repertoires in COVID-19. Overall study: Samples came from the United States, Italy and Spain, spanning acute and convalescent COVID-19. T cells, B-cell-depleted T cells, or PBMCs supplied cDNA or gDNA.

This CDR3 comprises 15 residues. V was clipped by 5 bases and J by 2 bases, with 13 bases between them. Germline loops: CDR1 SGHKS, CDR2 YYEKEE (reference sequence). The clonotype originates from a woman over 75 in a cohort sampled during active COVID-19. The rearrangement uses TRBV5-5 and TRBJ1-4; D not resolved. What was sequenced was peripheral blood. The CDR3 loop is CASRTPGSTNEKLFF. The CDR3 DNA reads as TGTGCCAGCAGGACGCCCGGGAGTACTAATGAAAAACTGTTTTTT. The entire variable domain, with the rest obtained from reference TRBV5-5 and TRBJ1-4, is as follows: DAGVTQSPTHLIKTRGQQVTLRCSPISGHKSVSWYQQVLGQGPQFIFQYYEKEERGRGNFPDRFSARQFPNYSSELNVNALLLGDSALYLCASRTPGSTNEKLFFGSGTQLSVL.